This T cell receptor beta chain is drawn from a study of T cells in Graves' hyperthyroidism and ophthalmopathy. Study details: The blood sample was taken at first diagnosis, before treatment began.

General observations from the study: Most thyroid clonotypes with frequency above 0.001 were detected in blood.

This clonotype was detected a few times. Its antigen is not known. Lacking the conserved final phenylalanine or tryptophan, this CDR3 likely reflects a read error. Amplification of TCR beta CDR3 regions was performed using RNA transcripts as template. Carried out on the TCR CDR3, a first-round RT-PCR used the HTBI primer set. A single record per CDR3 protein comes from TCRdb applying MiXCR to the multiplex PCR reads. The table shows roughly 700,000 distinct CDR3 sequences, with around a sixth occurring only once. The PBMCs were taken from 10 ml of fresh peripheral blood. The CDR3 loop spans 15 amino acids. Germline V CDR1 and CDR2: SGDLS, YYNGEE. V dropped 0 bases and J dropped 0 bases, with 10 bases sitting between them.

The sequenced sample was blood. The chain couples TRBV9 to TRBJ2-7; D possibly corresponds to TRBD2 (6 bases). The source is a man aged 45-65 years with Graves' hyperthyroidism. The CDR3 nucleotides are TGTGCCAGCAGCGTAGATAGCGGAAACTCCTACGAGCAGTACCTC. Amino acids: CASSVDSGNSYEQYL.